This is a list of T cell receptor beta chains from one sample in a study of blood T cell repertoires in COVID-19. Sequenced by immunoSEQ multiplex PCR; TCRdb stores in-frame clones only, minus some. The data contain 300,000 to 350,000 clones, 80% to 90% of them singletons. Material: PBMCs or T cells enriched from blood (not recorded which). The receptors come from a woman between 40 and 55 years old with acute COVID-19. CDR3s include the opening cysteine and the closing phenylalanine or tryptophan. The D gene is left open where the match is weak. For some rows the clone size is stated as once, few or many, or as a class when expanded; others skip it.

abundance: NA; v_gene: TRBV28; d_gene: TRBD1; j_gene: TRBJ2-5; CDR3nt: TGTGCCAGCAGGCTGTTTTGGGACAGGGGGGATATAAGTGGGCAAGAGACCCAGTACTTC; CDR3aa: CASRLFWDRGDISGQETQYF
abundance: NA; v_gene: TRBV2; d_gene: TRBD1; j_gene: TRBJ2-5; CDR3nt: TGTGCCAGCAGTCTACAGGGGTTGTACCAAGAGACCCAGTACTTC; CDR3aa: CASSLQGLYQETQYF
abundance: NA; v_gene: TRBV19; d_gene: TRBD1; j_gene: TRBJ1-5; CDR3nt: TGTGCCAGTAGTTCAAGGGACAGGGGCAAGAGCAATCAGCCCCAGCATTTT; CDR3aa: CASSSRDRGKSNQPQHF
abundance: NA; v_gene: TRBV7-9; d_gene: TRBD1; j_gene: TRBJ1-4; CDR3nt: TGTGCCAGCAGCTTCGACAGGGGGGCTAATGAAAAACTGTTTTTT; CDR3aa: CASSFDRGANEKLFF
abundance: NA; v_gene: TRBV10-3; d_gene: NA; j_gene: TRBJ1-1; CDR3nt: TGTGCCATCAGATATAGACAAGACACTGAAGCTTTCTTT; CDR3aa: CAIRYRQDTEAFF
abundance: NA; v_gene: TRBV19; d_gene: NA; j_gene: TRBJ1-2; CDR3nt: TGTGCCAGTAGTATCCCGGGACTCAGCTATGGCTACACCTTC; CDR3aa: CASSIPGLSYGYTF
abundance: NA; v_gene: TRBV19; d_gene: TRBD1; j_gene: TRBJ1-4; CDR3nt: TGTGCCAGTAGTACGGATAGCGGGACAGCGCTTTGGAAACTGTTTTTT; CDR3aa: CASSTDSGTALWKLFF
abundance: NA; v_gene: TRBV19; d_gene: NA; j_gene: TRBJ2-1; CDR3nt: TGTGCCAGTGGAGAGAAAGGCAAAATCTCCTACAATGAGCAGTTCTTC; CDR3aa: CASGEKGKISYNEQFF
abundance: NA; v_gene: TRBV3-1/TRBV3-2; d_gene: NA; j_gene: TRBJ2-6; CDR3nt: TGTGCCAGCAGCCCACAGGGATCTGGGGCCAACGTCCTGACTTTC; CDR3aa: CASSPQGSGANVLTF
abundance: NA; v_gene: TRBV21-1; d_gene: NA; j_gene: TRBJ1-2; CDR3nt: TGTGCCAGCAGCAAAGGCCCTCCTGAGGCTGGCTACACCTTC; CDR3aa: CASSKGPPEAGYTF
abundance: NA; v_gene: TRBV29-1; d_gene: TRBD1; j_gene: TRBJ1-2; CDR3nt: TGCAGCGTAGGGGACAGAACCTATGGCTACACCTTC; CDR3aa: CSVGDRTYGYTF
abundance: NA; v_gene: TRBV19; d_gene: NA; j_gene: TRBJ1-5; CDR3nt: TGTGCCAGCATAGGGGGCAATCAGCCCCAGCATTTT; CDR3aa: CASIGGNQPQHF
abundance: NA; v_gene: TRBV7-9; d_gene: TRBD2; j_gene: TRBJ2-3; CDR3nt: TGTGCCAGCAGCCGGACTAGCGGGGGGGCCACAGATACGCAGTATTTT; CDR3aa: CASSRTSGGATDTQYF
abundance: NA; v_gene: TRBV7-9; d_gene: TRBD2; j_gene: TRBJ2-5; CDR3nt: TGTGCCAGCAGCTCCAGAGGACTAGCGGTAATCTTCCAAGAGACCCAGTACTTC; CDR3aa: CASSSRGLAVIFQETQYF
abundance: NA; v_gene: TRBV27; d_gene: NA; j_gene: TRBJ2-7; CDR3nt: TGTGCCAGCAGTTGGGGCGCTAACTCCTACGAGCAGTACTTC; CDR3aa: CASSWGANSYEQYF
abundance: NA; v_gene: TRBV24-1; d_gene: TRBD1; j_gene: TRBJ2-3; CDR3nt: TGTGCCACCAGTGTTGCCCGACAGGGAAGGACAGATACGCAGTATTTT; CDR3aa: CATSVARQGRTDTQYF
abundance: NA; v_gene: TRBV11-2; d_gene: TRBD1; j_gene: TRBJ1-6; CDR3nt: TGTGCCAGCAGCACCTCCGGGACAGGAGATTCACCCCTCCACTTT; CDR3aa: CASSTSGTGDSPLHF
abundance: NA; v_gene: TRBV28; d_gene: NA; j_gene: TRBJ1-1; CDR3nt: TGTGCCAGCAGTCTGGGGCCTGGGGTGGCTGAAGCTTTCTTT; CDR3aa: CASSLGPGVAEAFF
abundance: NA; v_gene: TRBV7-6; d_gene: TRBD1; j_gene: TRBJ2-1; CDR3nt: TGTGCCAGCAGCTTATCTTACGGGACAGGCTCCTACAATGAGCAGTTCTTC; CDR3aa: CASSLSYGTGSYNEQFF
abundance: NA; v_gene: TRBV6-2/TRBV6-3; d_gene: NA; j_gene: TRBJ1-1; CDR3nt: TGTGCCAGCAGTTACTCGCTACGGAGAACTGAAGCTTTCTTT; CDR3aa: CASSYSLRRTEAFF
abundance: NA; v_gene: TRBV7-6; d_gene: NA; j_gene: TRBJ1-2; CDR3nt: TGTGCCAGCAGCAGCCGGGTCGCTAACTATGGCTACACCTTC; CDR3aa: CASSSRVANYGYTF
abundance: NA; v_gene: TRBV7-2; d_gene: TRBD1; j_gene: TRBJ1-2; CDR3nt: TGTGCCAGCAGCTCGACCGGGACAGGGATCTATGGCTACACCTTC; CDR3aa: CASSSTGTGIYGYTF
abundance: NA; v_gene: TRBV7-6; d_gene: TRBD2; j_gene: TRBJ2-7; CDR3nt: TGTGCCAGCAGCTTAGTCGCGGGGACTAGCGGGGGGGCCGTCGGGTCCTACGAGCAGTACTTC; CDR3aa: CASSLVAGTSGGAVGSYEQYF
abundance: NA; v_gene: TRBV5-1; d_gene: NA; j_gene: TRBJ1-2; CDR3nt: TGCGCCAGCAGCATAAACCCATTTCAGGATACCACCTTC; CDR3aa: CASSINPFQDTTF
abundance: NA; v_gene: TRBV27; d_gene: NA; j_gene: TRBJ2-7; CDR3nt: TGTGCCAGCAGAGACCCGGGACAAAACTACGAGCAGTACTTC; CDR3aa: CASRDPGQNYEQYF
abundance: NA; v_gene: TRBV6-1; d_gene: TRBD2; j_gene: TRBJ2-3; CDR3nt: TGTGCCAGCAGTGAACTAGCGGGGTGGGCAGATACGCAGTATTTT; CDR3aa: CASSELAGWADTQYF
abundance: NA; v_gene: TRBV6-1; d_gene: NA; j_gene: TRBJ2-5; CDR3nt: TGTGCCAGCAGTGAATGGAGGGGGCGCGGAGAGACCCAGTACTTC; CDR3aa: CASSEWRGRGETQYF
abundance: NA; v_gene: TRBV6-2/TRBV6-3; d_gene: TRBD1; j_gene: TRBJ2-7; CDR3nt: TGTGCCAGCAGTTACCCTCGGGACAGGGGCACCTACGAGCAGTACTTC; CDR3aa: CASSYPRDRGTYEQYF
abundance: NA; v_gene: TRBV5-4; d_gene: NA; j_gene: TRBJ2-3; CDR3nt: TGTGCCAGCAGCCAGTCTTCAGGCACAGATACGCAGTATTTT; CDR3aa: CASSQSSGTDTQYF
abundance: few; v_gene: TRBV28; d_gene: TRBD1; j_gene: TRBJ1-6; CDR3nt: TGTGCCAGCAGGGCCCCCACCGGGACAGGGGCATCACCCCTCCACTTT; CDR3aa: CASRAPTGTGASPLHF
abundance: NA; v_gene: TRBV25-1; d_gene: TRBD1; j_gene: TRBJ1-2; CDR3nt: TGTGCCAGCAGTGGGACAGGGGAAGGCTACACCTTC; CDR3aa: CASSGTGEGYTF
abundance: few; v_gene: TRBV10-2; d_gene: TRBD2; j_gene: TRBJ2-7; CDR3nt: TGCGCCAGCGGCTGGGACTACGCCTACGAGCAGTACTTC; CDR3aa: CASGWDYAYEQYF
abundance: NA; v_gene: TRBV7-6; d_gene: TRBD1; j_gene: TRBJ1-6; CDR3nt: TGTGCCAGCAGCTTGCAGTCCGGGACAGGGTCACCCCTCCACTTT; CDR3aa: CASSLQSGTGSPLHF
abundance: NA; v_gene: TRBV6-5; d_gene: NA; j_gene: TRBJ2-2; CDR3nt: TGTGCCAGCAGCCGCAGGGGGGCCCTCCCCGGGGAGCTGTTTTTT; CDR3aa: CASSRRGALPGELFF
abundance: once; v_gene: TRBV19; d_gene: TRBD1; j_gene: TRBJ2-1; CDR3nt: TGTGCCAGTAGTATGGGGGCAGGGGGCCACTACAATGAGCAGTTCTTC; CDR3aa: CASSMGAGGHYNEQFF
abundance: NA; v_gene: TRBV19; d_gene: NA; j_gene: TRBJ1-6; CDR3nt: TGTGCCAGTAGGACTTTAGACAGCTCCTATAATTCACCCCTCCACTTT; CDR3aa: CASRTLDSSYNSPLHF
abundance: NA; v_gene: TRBV5-4; d_gene: TRBD1; j_gene: TRBJ2-7; CDR3nt: TGTGCCAGCAGCTTGGGACAGGGTGGCGAGCAGTACTTC; CDR3aa: CASSLGQGGEQYF
abundance: NA; v_gene: TRBV5-8; d_gene: TRBD1; j_gene: TRBJ1-1; CDR3nt: TGTGCCAGCAGCTACAGACAGGGGGCGGCCAACACTGAAGCTTTCTTT; CDR3aa: CASSYRQGAANTEAFF
abundance: NA; v_gene: TRBV9; d_gene: TRBD2; j_gene: TRBJ2-1; CDR3nt: TGTGCCAGCAGCGCACGTCCGGGACTAGCGGGAAAGGTCTACAATGAGCAGTTCTTC; CDR3aa: CASSARPGLAGKVYNEQFF
abundance: NA; v_gene: TRBV6-5; d_gene: TRBD1; j_gene: TRBJ2-7; CDR3nt: TGTGCCAGCAGTTACCGGGGACAGGGTACCTACGAGCAGTACTTC; CDR3aa: CASSYRGQGTYEQYF
abundance: NA; v_gene: TRBV11-3; d_gene: NA; j_gene: TRBJ2-7; CDR3nt: TGTGCCAGCAGCCTCACTCAGGTTTCCTACGAGCAGTACTTC; CDR3aa: CASSLTQVSYEQYF
abundance: NA; v_gene: TRBV13; d_gene: TRBD1; j_gene: TRBJ2-2; CDR3nt: TGTGCCAGCAGCCCCGGACAGGCGACGACCGGGGAGCTGTTTTTT; CDR3aa: CASSPGQATTGELFF
abundance: NA; v_gene: TRBV6-4; d_gene: TRBD2; j_gene: TRBJ2-3; CDR3nt: TGTGCCAGCAGTTCAGGCGGGAGGGGAGCAGATACGCAGTATTTT; CDR3aa: CASSSGGRGADTQYF
abundance: few; v_gene: TRBV4-2; d_gene: NA; j_gene: TRBJ1-5; CDR3nt: TGTGCCAGCAGCCAAGATACGGTCGGTCCCCAGCATTTT; CDR3aa: CASSQDTVGPQHF
abundance: NA; v_gene: TRBV6-5; d_gene: NA; j_gene: TRBJ1-6; CDR3nt: TGTGCCAGCAGTTTGCGGGGGCCGGGTTCACCCCTCCACTTT; CDR3aa: CASSLRGPGSPLHF
abundance: NA; v_gene: TRBV3-1/TRBV3-2; d_gene: NA; j_gene: TRBJ1-3; CDR3nt: TGTGCCAGCACCCGGGGGACTGGAAACACCATATATTTT; CDR3aa: CASTRGTGNTIYF
abundance: NA; v_gene: TRBV6-5; d_gene: TRBD1; j_gene: TRBJ1-2; CDR3nt: TGTGCCAGCAGTTACTCGGGGACAGGGAACTATGGCTACACCTTC; CDR3aa: CASSYSGTGNYGYTF
abundance: NA; v_gene: TRBV14; d_gene: NA; j_gene: TRBJ2-5; CDR3nt: TGTGCCAGCAGCCAAGATCTTTGGCGGCAAGAGACCCAGTACTTC; CDR3aa: CASSQDLWRQETQYF
abundance: NA; v_gene: TRBV5-6; d_gene: NA; j_gene: TRBJ2-1; CDR3nt: TGTGCCAGCAGCTTGTTAGGCAGGGGGCGGGTAGCGGGAGTCAATGAGCAGTTCTTC; CDR3aa: CASSLLGRGRVAGVNEQFF
abundance: NA; v_gene: TRBV7-9; d_gene: TRBD2; j_gene: TRBJ2-5; CDR3nt: TGTGCCAGCAGCTCCGGGCGGGGGGGCTCGGAGACCCAGTACTTC; CDR3aa: CASSSGRGGSETQYF
abundance: NA; v_gene: TRBV14; d_gene: NA; j_gene: TRBJ2-2; CDR3nt: TGTGCCAGCAGCCAAGCCTTAATGCGTTCAGGGGAGCTGTTTTTT; CDR3aa: CASSQALMRSGELFF
abundance: NA; v_gene: TRBV6-5; d_gene: NA; j_gene: TRBJ1-6; CDR3nt: TGTGCCAGCAGTTACGGGACTTACTCCTATAATTCACCCCTCCACTTT; CDR3aa: CASSYGTYSYNSPLHF
abundance: once; v_gene: TRBV7-2; d_gene: NA; j_gene: TRBJ1-2; CDR3nt: TGTGCCAGCAGCTACCCACAGGGAAATCAAGGCTACACCTTC; CDR3aa: CASSYPQGNQGYTF